The clone carrying this T cell receptor beta chain has ten or more counts. Its antigen is not identified. MiXCR, applied by TCRdb to the reads, yields one record per CDR3 protein. In the table there are roughly 170,000 distinct CDR3 sequences, about a fifth of which are singletons. The source of the sample is a study of T cell repertoires in cytomegalovirus infection. Overall study findings and caveats: Cumulated frequencies of public TCR beta families served to identify carriers of CMV plus the relevant HLA. What dominated the ex vivo response were HLA-C-restricted CMV-specific TCR beta clonotypes.

This sequence was found in a human donor in good health (CMV status not recorded). Some clones in this sample may be carry-over from other donors' samples. This specimen was CD8+ T cells from cultured PBMCs, taken from culture after CMV antigen stimulation.

The CDR3 sequence is CASSQALIGQGGVGYTF. For the CDR3, the DNA is TGCGCCAGCAGCCAAGCCCTCATAGGACAGGGAGGTGTTGGCTACACCTTC. The chain couples TRBV4-1 to TRBJ1-2; 8 bases line up with TRBD1. The junction had 14 bases not matched to a gene; V was cut back by 1 base and J by 7 bases. There are 17 residues in the CDR3. Germline assignment: CDR1 MGHRA and CDR2 YSYEKL.